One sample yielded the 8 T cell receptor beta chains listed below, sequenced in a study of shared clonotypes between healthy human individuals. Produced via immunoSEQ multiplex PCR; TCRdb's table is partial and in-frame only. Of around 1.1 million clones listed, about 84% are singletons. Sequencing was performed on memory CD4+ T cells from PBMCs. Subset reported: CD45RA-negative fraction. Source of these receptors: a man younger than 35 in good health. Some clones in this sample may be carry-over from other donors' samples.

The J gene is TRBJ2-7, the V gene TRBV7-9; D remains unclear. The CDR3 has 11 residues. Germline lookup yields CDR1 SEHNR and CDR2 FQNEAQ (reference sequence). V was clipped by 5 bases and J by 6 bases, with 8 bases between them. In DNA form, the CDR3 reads TGTGCCAGCAGCCCGCTGGCCGAGCAGTACTTC. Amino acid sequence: CASSPLAEQYF.

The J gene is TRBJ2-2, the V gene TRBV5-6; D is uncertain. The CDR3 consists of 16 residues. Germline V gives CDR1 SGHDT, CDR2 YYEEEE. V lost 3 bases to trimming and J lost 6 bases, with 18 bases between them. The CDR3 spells CASSSWVTAIAGELFF. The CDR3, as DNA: TGTGCCAGCAGCTCCTGGGTTACGGCCATTGCCGGGGAGCTGTTTTTT. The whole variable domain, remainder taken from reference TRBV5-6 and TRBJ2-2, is DAGVTQSPTHLIKTRGQQVTLRCSPKSGHDTVSWYQQALGQGPQFIFQYYEEEERQRGNFPDRFSGHQFPNYSSELNVNALLLGDSALYLCASSSWVTAIAGELFFGEGSRLTVL.

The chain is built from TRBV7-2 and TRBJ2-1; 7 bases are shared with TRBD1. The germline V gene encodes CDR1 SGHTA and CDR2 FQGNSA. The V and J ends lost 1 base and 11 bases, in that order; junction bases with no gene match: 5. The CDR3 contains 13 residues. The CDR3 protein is CASSLERQGQQFF. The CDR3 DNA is TGTGCCAGCAGCTTAGAAAGACAGGGCCAGCAGTTCTTC.

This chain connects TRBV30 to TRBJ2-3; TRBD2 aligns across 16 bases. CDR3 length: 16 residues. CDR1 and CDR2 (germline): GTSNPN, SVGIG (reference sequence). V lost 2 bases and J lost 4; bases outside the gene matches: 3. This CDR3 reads CAWSRGLAGGADTQYF. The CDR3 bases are TGTGCCTGGAGTCGGGGACTAGCGGGAGGGGCAGATACGCAGTATTTT.

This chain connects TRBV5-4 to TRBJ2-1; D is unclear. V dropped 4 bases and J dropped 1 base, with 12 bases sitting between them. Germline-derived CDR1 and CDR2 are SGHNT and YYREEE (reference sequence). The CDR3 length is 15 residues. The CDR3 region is CASSEDPKSYNEQFF. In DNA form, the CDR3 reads TGTGCCAGCAGCGAGGACCCGAAATCCTACAATGAGCAGTTCTTC.

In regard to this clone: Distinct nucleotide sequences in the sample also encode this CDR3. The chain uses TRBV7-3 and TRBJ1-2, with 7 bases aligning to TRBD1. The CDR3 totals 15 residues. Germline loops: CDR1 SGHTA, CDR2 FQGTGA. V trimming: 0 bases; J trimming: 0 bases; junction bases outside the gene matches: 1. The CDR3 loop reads CASSLTGGPNYGYTF. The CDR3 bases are TGTGCCAGCAGCTTAACAGGGGGCCCTAACTATGGCTACACCTTC.

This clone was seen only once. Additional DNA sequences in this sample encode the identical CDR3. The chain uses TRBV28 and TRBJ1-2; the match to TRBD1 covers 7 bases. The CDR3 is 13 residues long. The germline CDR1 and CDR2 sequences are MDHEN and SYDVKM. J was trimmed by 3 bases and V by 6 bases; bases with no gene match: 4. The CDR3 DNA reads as TGTGCCAGCAGCTTCAGGGGGGACTATGGCTACACCTTC. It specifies CASSFRGDYGYTF.

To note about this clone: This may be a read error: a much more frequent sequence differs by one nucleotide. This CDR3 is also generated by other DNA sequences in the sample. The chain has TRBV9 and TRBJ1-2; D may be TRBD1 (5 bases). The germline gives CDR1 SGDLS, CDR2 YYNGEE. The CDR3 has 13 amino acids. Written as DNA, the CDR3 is TGCGCCAGCAGCGTAGGCAGGGAAGCTGGCTACACCTTC. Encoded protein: CASSVGREAGYTF.